This T cell receptor (beta chain) emerged from a study of beta chain features in type 1 diabetes (dated 2018 in TCRdb). The study in broad terms: Patients and healthy donors did not differ in mean age, gender distribution, total cell number or subset yield. A total of 107,917,701 sorted cells were examined across all samples, and the number of cells per subset was strongly correlated with RNA yield. The study compared the TCRB repertoires of sorted circulating CD4+ T cell subsets in recently diagnosed type 1 diabetes patients with those in matched healthy donors. Whereas all 30 or so donors provided naive and central memory subsets, regulatory and stem cell-like memory subsets were isolated from just 8 patients and roughly eight healthy donors.

This clone was counted between two and nine times. Its antigen is unknown. No quality values exist for individual bases; no much larger clone is one base distant. Trimming accounts for 0 bases at V and 4 bases at J, while the number of junction bases matched to no gene is 11. The CDR3 runs 19 residues from the cysteine to the phenylalanine. Just CDR3 DNA is preserved here, 57 bases in frame from base 1. CDR1 and CDR2, per the germline V gene, are SGHRS and YFSETQ. All of the isolated RNA was reverse transcribed with the High Capacity cDNA Reverse Transcription Kit, so expressed TCRB transcripts were sequenced. Naive, central memory and regulatory T cell samples underwent deep immunoSEQ sequencing, averaging about 3.57 million total reads per sample. After sorted cells were lysed in RLT buffer, RNA was extracted with DNase-treated RNeasy Micro or Mini kits, with the choice depending on cell number. Each cell subset was processed separately to prevent cross-contamination, with patient and healthy donor samples processed together. TCRB sequences were amplified from cDNA with the immunoSEQ multiplex PCR, producing 87-bp fragments spanning the CDR3 region. Sequencing of the amplicons was done on the Illumina HiSeq platform. For the original study's pipeline: PCR bias was computationally corrected using synthetic template baselines, reads within Hamming distance 2 were collapsed, and singletons that could not be merged were discarded. Reads were aligned against IMGT to assign V, D and J genes, CDR3 length and insertions or deletions at six rearrangement sites. Clonotype counts were normalized to sorted cell number within each subset before computing true diversity and Gini coefficients with the tcR R package. The overlap coefficient, calculated on TCRB nucleotide sequences, was used to measure repertoire sharing. Out-of-frame TCRB sequences from naive cells were analyzed as a proxy for the pre-selection repertoire. TCRdb carries this immuneACCESS record with in-frame sequences only. Its versions omit some clonotypes, under half of them owing to an unresolved V gene in the studies checked, with the rest unexplained. The D gene and trimming were derived from the DNA, and the V and J assignments and clone size from that table. Recorded for this sample are 550,000 to 850,000 clones; 10% to 15% of them occurred a single time. Less than 0.025% of the sample is in the top ten clones.

Each donor gave one peripheral blood draw, averaging approximately 0.12 L, which was collected into heparinised tubes. Using a panel that included CD45RO, CCR7, CD25, CD127, CD95 and CD27, naive, central memory, regulatory and stem cell-like memory CD4+ T cells were sorted on a BD FACSAria II. Every sorted population had a purity above 95%. PBMCs were isolated right away by Lymphoprep density gradient centrifugation and were stained directly, without culture. So that batch effects would be minimized, each experiment stained and sorted samples in pairs, pairing one healthy donor with one patient. The paper's findings and limits, for the study overall: Shorter templates might be favored by PCR, yet because patient and control samples were amplified and corrected together, any such skew would affect both groups equally. Patients with type 1 diabetes made fewer insertions and deleted more nucleotides at VDJ recombination sites, implying thymic rearrangement abnormalities. Only small numbers of individuals were included in the HLA sub-analyses, which left unresolved whether HLA type had any influence on TCRB rearrangement. In all four CD4+ subsets, TCRB CDR3 length was moderately but significantly shorter in type 1 diabetes patients. Naive, central memory and regulatory TCRB repertoires appeared to be more alike among patients than among healthy donors. Sequencing cDNA rather than genomic DNA could over-represent highly expressing activated cells, although activation and CD3 levels did not differ between groups.

The clonotype comes from a man aged 18 to 35 with type 1 diabetes. Material: naive CD4+ T cells from blood. This specimen's cell subset or site label, per the study, means: true naive CD4+ T cells. The V and J segments used are TRBV5-1 and TRBJ2-6, and TRBD1 aligns with 9 junction nucleotides. In nucleotides, the sequence is TGCGCCAGCAGCTTGGCCTCCGGGACAGGGTTCGCAGGGGCCAACGTCCTGACTTTC. It translates as CASSLASGTGFAGANVLTF.